The source of this T cell receptor beta chain is a study of cytomegalovirus exposure and HLA in healthy donors. Study-wide background: Earlier findings included some 120 million unique TCR beta sequences obtained from about 179 million T cells. The study's findings and limits: Later analysis demonstrated an association between a missense DCLRE1C variant and TCR beta V- and J-gene trimming. Researchers reportedly found TCR beta sequences accurately predicted most subjects' HLA-A and HLA-B alleles. Relative to equally common others, HLA-associated TCR beta chains showed greater clonal expansion in a later analysis.

The PCR employed 60 Vbeta primers together with 13 Jbeta primers. Only in-frame clones appear in the TCRdb table, and some are missing; sequencing was by immunoSEQ multiplex PCR. The data show some 110,000 clones, 79% seen once. About this clone: The antigen is undetermined.

Trimming took 2 bases from V and 0 from J, leaving 11 bases between them. This CDR3 region has 15 residues. Germline CDR1 is SGHTA and CDR2 is FQGTGA. The chain combines TRBV7-3 with TRBJ2-7, with TRBD1 as a possible D gene (6 bases). Sequenced sample: PBMCs. The origin of this receptor is a woman between 18 and 30 years old in good health and CMV-seropositive. CDR3 nucleotides: TGTGCCAGCAGCTTAGGGCCAGGGGACTCCTACGAGCAGTACTTC. It translates to CASSLGPGDSYEQYF.